The 3 T cell receptor beta chains below all came from one sample that was sequenced in a study of blood T cell repertoires in COVID-19. Sequenced by immunoSEQ multiplex PCR; TCRdb stores in-frame clones only, minus some. The sample consists of some 260,000 clones, roughly 80% of them appearing once. The sequenced sample consisted of peripheral blood. These receptors were collected from a man older than 75 with acute or convalescent COVID-19.

V and J are TRBV7-8 and TRBJ1-2; D ambiguous. Trimming shortened V by 1 base and J by 8 bases, and 11 bases separated the two germline ends. The CDR3 covers 13 residues. Germline-derived CDR1 and CDR2 are SGHVS and FQNEAQ. In nucleotides, the CDR3 is TGTGCCAGCAGCTTAGGTCCCGAGGCGGGCTACACCTTC. This sequence encodes CASSLGPEAGYTF.

This chain links TRBV29-1 with TRBJ1-5; 11 nucleotides align to TRBD1. J was trimmed by 6 bases and V by 6 bases; bases with no gene match: 7. This CDR3 region has 14 residues. Per the germline V gene, CDR1 is SQVTM and CDR2 is ANQGSEA. The CDR3 DNA sequence: TGCAGCGTCTCTGGGGGGACAGGGGGTCAGCCCCAGCATTTT. Protein product: CSVSGGTGGQPQHF.

This clone was seen just once. The chain carries TRBV10-3 and TRBJ1-6; 7 bases line up with TRBD1. This CDR3 has 14 amino acids. V was clipped by 5 bases and J by 5 bases; unmatched bases: 3. The germline V gene has CDR1 ENHRY and CDR2 SYGVKD. CDR3 sequence: CAISYRGHNSPLHF. The CDR3 DNA reads TGTGCCATCAGTTACAGGGGTCATAATTCACCCCTCCACTTT.